This T cell receptor (beta chain) was sequenced in a study of blood T cell repertoires in COVID-19. Germline lookup yields CDR1 MDHEN and CDR2 SYDVKM. CDR3 length: 14 amino acids. Trimming took off 6 bases at V and 3 bases at J, with 14 bases between the two ends. Clones were sequenced by immunoSEQ multiplex PCR, and TCRdb holds only the in-frame ones, with some missing. The sample consists of around 330,000 clones, about 85% of them appearing once. This clone was counted between two and nine times. The sequence derives from a woman in her twenties or thirties who had been exposed to COVID-19. The rearrangement links TRBV28 to TRBJ1-2; D remains ambiguous. Specimen: PBMCs or T cells enriched from blood (not recorded which). For the CDR3, the DNA is TGTGCCAGCAGGTTTAGTGGCAGCGACTATGGCTACACCTTC. It yields the protein CASRFSGSDYGYTF.